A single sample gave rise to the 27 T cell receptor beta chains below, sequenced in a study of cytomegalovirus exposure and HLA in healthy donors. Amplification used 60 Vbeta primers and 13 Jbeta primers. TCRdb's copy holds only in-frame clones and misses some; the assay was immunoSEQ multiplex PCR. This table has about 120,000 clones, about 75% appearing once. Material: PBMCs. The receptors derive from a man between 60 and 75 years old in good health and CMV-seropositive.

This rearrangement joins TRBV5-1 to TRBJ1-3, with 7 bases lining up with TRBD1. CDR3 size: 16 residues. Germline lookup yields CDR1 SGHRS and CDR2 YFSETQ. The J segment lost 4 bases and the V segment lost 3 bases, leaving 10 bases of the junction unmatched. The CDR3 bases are TGCGCCAGCAGCTATGACAGGGTGGAAGGAGGAAACACCATATATTTT. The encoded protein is CASSYDRVEGGNTIYF.

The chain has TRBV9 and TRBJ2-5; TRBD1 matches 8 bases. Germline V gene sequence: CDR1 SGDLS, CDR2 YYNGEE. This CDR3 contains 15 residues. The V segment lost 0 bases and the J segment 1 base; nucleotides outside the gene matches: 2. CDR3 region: CASSVDGTGQETQYF. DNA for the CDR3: TGTGCCAGCAGCGTAGACGGGACAGGCCAAGAGACCCAGTACTTC.

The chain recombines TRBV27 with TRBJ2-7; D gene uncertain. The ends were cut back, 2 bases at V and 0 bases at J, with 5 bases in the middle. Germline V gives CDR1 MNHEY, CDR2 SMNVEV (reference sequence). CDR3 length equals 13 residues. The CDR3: CASSLSPSYEQYF. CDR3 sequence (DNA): TGTGCCAGCAGTTTAAGCCCCTCCTACGAGCAGTACTTC.

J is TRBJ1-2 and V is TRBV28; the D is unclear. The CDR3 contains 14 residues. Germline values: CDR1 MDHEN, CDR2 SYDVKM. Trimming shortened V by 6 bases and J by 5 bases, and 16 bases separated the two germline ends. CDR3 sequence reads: CASSIPGSSYGYTF. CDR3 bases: TGTGCCAGCAGCATCCCCGGGTCTTCGTATGGCTACACCTTC.

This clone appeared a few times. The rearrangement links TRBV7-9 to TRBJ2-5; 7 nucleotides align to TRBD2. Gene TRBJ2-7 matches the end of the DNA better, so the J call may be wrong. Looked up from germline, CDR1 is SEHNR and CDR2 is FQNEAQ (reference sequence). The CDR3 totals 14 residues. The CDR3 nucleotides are TGTGCCAGCAGCCATTCTAGCGGTCGGGACGAGCAGTACTTC. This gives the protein CASSHSSGRDEQYF.

The CDR3 DNA reads as TGTGCCAGCAGCTTAGCGGGGGGCACCAACACCGGGGAGCTGTTTTTT. Translation: CASSLAGGTNTGELFF. The chain combines TRBV11-2 with TRBJ2-2, with D possibly matching TRBD2 (7 bases). Trimming removed 1 base at V and 2 bases at J, with 11 bases between. In germline, CDR1 is SGHAT, CDR2 FQNNGV. The CDR3 is 16 residues long.

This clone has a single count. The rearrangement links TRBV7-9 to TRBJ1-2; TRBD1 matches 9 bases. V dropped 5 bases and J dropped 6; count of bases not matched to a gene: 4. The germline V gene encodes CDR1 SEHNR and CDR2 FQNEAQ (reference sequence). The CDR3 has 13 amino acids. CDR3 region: CASSPTGGHGYTF. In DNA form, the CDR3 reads TGTGCCAGCAGCCCCACAGGGGGCCATGGCTACACCTTC.

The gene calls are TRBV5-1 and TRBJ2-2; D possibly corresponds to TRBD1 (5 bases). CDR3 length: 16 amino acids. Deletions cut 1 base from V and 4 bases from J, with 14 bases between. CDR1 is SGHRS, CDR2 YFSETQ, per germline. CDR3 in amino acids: CASSLRQGGLTGELFF. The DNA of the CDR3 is TGCGCCAGCAGCTTGCGCCAGGGCGGTCTCACCGGGGAGCTGTTTTTT.

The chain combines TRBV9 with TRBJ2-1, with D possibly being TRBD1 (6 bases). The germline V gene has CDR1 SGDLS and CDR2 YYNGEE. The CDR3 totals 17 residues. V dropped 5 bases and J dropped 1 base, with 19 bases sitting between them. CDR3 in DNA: TGTGCCAGCAGTCCCTCTTCCGGGACAAAATCCTACAATGAGCAGTTCTTC. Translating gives CASSPSSGTKSYNEQFF.

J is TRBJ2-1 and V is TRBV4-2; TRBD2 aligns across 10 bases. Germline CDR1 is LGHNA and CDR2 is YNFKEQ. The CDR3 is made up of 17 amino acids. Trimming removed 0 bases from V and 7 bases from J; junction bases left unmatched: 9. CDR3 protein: CASSQDLPSGSLNEQFF. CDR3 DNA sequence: TGTGCCAGCAGCCAAGATCTCCCTAGCGGGAGTCTGAATGAGCAGTTCTTC.

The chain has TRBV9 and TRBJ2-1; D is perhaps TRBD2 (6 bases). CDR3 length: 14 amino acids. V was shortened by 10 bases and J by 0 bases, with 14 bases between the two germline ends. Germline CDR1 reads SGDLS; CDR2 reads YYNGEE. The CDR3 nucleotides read TGTGCCGGATCCCGGGGGAGCTCCTACAATGAGCAGTTCTTC. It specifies CAGSRGSSYNEQFF.

The CDR3 is CASSFAGEQYF. The CDR3 bases are TGTGCCAGCAGCTTCGCGGGGGAGCAGTACTTC. This rearrangement joins TRBV7-9 to TRBJ2-7, with D perhaps TRBD2 (6 bases). V was clipped by 3 bases and J by 7 bases, with 7 bases between them. Germline V CDR1 and CDR2: SEHNR, FQNEAQ (reference sequence). CDR3 length equals 11 residues.

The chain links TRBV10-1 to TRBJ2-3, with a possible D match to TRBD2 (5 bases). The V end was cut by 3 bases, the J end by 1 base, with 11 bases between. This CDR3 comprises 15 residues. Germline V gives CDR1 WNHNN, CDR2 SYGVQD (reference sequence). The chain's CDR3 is CASSESGLGTDTQYF. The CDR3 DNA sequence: TGCGCCAGCAGTGAATCCGGACTCGGCACAGATACGCAGTATTTT.

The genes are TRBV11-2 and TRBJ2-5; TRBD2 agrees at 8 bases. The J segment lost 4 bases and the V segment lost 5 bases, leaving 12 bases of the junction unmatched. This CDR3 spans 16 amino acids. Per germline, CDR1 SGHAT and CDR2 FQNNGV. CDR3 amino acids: CASSPTGGALGETQYF. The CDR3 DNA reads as TGTGCCAGCAGCCCCACGGGAGGGGCCTTGGGAGAGACCCAGTACTTC.

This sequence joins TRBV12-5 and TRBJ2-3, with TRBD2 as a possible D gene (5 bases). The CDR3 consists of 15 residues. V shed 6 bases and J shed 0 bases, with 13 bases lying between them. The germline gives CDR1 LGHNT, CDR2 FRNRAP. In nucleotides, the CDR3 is TGTGCTAGTGGCAACCGGGATAGCAGCACAGATACGCAGTATTTT. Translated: CASGNRDSSTDTQYF.

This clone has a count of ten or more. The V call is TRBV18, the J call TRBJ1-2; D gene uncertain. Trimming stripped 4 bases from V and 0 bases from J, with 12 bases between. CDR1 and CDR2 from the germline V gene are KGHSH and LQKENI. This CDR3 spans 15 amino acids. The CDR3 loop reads CASSQTDGTNYGYTF. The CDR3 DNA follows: TGTGCCAGCTCACAGACCGACGGGACTAACTATGGCTACACCTTC.

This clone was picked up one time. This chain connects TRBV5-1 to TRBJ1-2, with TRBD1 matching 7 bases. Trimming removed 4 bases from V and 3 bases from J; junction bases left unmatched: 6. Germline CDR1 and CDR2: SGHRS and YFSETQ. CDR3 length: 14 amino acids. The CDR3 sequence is CASSIQGLDYGYTF. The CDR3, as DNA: TGCGCCAGCAGCATACAGGGGCTCGACTATGGCTACACCTTC.

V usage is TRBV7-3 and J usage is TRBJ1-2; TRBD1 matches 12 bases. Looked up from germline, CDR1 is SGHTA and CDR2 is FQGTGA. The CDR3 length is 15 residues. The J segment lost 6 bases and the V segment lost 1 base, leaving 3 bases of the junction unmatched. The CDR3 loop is CASSLMGQGADGYTF. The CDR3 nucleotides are TGTGCCAGCAGCTTAATGGGACAGGGGGCTGATGGCTACACCTTC.

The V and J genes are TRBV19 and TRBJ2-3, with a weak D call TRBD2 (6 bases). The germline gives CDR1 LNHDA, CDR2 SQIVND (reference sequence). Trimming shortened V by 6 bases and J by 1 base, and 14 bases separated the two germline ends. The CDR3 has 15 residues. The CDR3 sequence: CASRPGLIRTDTQYF. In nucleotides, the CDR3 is TGTGCCAGTAGACCGGGACTCATTCGCACAGATACGCAGTATTTT.

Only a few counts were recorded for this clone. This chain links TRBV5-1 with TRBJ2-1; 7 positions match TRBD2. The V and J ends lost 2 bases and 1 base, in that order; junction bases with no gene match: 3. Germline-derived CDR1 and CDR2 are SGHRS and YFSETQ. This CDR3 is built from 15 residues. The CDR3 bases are TGCGCCAGCAGCTTCAGCGGGAAGTCCTACAATGAGCAGTTCTTC. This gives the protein CASSFSGKSYNEQFF.

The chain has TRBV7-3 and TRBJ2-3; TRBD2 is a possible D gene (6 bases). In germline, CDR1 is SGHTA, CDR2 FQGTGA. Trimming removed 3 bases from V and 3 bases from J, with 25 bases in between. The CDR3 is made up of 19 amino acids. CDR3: CASSLTTGVGRTRTDTQYF. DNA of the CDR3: TGTGCCAGCAGCTTGACCACGGGGGTAGGACGTACTCGGACAGATACGCAGTATTTT.

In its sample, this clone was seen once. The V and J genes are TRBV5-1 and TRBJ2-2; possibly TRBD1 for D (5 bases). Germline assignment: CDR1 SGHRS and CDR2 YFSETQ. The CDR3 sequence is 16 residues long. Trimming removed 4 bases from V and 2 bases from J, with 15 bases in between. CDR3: CASSQGRIQNTGELFF. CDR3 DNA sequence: TGCGCCAGCAGCCAGGGAAGGATCCAAAACACCGGGGAGCTGTTTTTT.

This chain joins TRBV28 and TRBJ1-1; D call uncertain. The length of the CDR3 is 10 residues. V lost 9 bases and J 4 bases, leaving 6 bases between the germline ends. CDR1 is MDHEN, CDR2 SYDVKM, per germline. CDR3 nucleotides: TGTGCCAGTTGGAGCACTGAAGCTTTCTTT. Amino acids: CASWSTEAFF. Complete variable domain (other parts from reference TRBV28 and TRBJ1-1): DVKVTQSSRYLVKRTGEKVFLECVQDMDHENMFWYRQDPGLGLRLIYFSYDVKMKEKGDIPEGYSVSREKKERFSLILESASTNQTSMYLCASWSTEAFFGQGTRLTVV.

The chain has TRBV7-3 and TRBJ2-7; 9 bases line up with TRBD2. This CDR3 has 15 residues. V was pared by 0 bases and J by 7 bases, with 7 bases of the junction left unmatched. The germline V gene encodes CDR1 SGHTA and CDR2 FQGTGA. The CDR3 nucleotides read TGTGCCAGCAGCTTAACGAGGGCTAGCGGGGAGGAGCAGTACTTC. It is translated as CASSLTRASGEEQYF.

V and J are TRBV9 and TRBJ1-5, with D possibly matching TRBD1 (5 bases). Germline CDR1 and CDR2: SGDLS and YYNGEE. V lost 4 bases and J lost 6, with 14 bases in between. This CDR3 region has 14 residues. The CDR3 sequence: CASSPISGGQPQHF. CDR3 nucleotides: TGTGCCAGCAGCCCAATATCCGGGGGTCAGCCCCAGCATTTT.

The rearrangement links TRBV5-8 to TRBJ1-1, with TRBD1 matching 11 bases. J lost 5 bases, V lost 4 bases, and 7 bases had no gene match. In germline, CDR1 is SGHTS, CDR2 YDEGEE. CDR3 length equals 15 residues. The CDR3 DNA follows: TGTGCCAGCAGCCCCCAAGGGACAGGGGGTACTGAAGCTTTCTTT. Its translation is CASSPQGTGGTEAFF.

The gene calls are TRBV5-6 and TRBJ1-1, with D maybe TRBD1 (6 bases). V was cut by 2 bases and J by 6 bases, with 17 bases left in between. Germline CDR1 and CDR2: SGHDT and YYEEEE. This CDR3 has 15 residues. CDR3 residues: CASSFPPGAFSEAFF. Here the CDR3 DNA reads TGTGCCAGCAGCTTCCCCCCAGGGGCCTTCTCTGAAGCTTTCTTT.